The 8 T cell receptor beta chains given below trace back to one sample, sequenced in a study of cytomegalovirus exposure and HLA in healthy donors. The PCR was carried out with 60 Vbeta primers and 13 Jbeta primers. Profiling relied on immunoSEQ multiplex PCR, and the TCRdb table lists in-frame clones only, not all of them. The sample records about 200,000 clones, 60% to 80% being singletons. Material for sequencing was PBMCs. The receptors come from a male donor in good health and CMV-seronegative.

The V and J genes are TRBV11-3 and TRBJ1-1; D not resolved. V shed 4 bases and J shed 6 bases, with 9 bases lying between them. This CDR3 has 12 residues. Germline V gene sequence: CDR1 SGHNT, CDR2 YENEEA. The CDR3 here is CASSSLLPEAFF. The CDR3 DNA follows: TGTGCCAGCAGCTCCCTTCTCCCTGAAGCTTTCTTT.

The J gene is TRBJ2-3, the V gene TRBV6-4, with a weak D call TRBD2 (6 bases). Germline CDR1 is MRHNA and CDR2 is SNTAGT. V gave up 2 bases and J gave up 3 bases, with 9 bases separating them. The CDR3 totals 14 residues. The CDR3 sequence: CASSDAGTTDTQYF. Here the CDR3 DNA reads TGTGCCAGCAGTGACGCGGGGACGACAGATACGCAGTATTTT.

This clone has a handful of counts. V usage is TRBV2 and J usage is TRBJ2-5, with a weak D call TRBD2 (5 bases). Germline V gene lookup returns CDR1 SNHLY and CDR2 FYNNEI. The CDR3 covers 16 residues. Trimming cost V 6 bases and J 0 bases, with 17 bases left between them. CDR3 coding DNA: TGTGCCAGCAGGACTACGGGATTAATTAACCAAGAGACCCAGTACTTC. Translated: CASRTTGLINQETQYF. Full variable domain (outside the CDR3, taken from reference TRBV2 and TRBJ2-5): EPEVTQTPSHQVTQMGQEVILRCVPISNHLYFYWYRQILGQKVEFLVSFYNNEISEKSEIFDDQFSVERPDGSNFTLKIRSTKLEDSAMYFCASRTTGLINQETQYFGPGTRLLVL.

This clone was counted many times. This chain links TRBV19 with TRBJ1-5, with D possibly TRBD1 on 6 matching bases. V was pared by 7 bases and J by 5 bases, with 15 bases between. Germline V gene lookup returns CDR1 LNHDA and CDR2 SQIVND (reference sequence). The CDR3 has 14 residues. The CDR3 DNA sequence: TGTGCCAGTAAACACAGGGAATTCGATCAGCCCCAGCATTTT. It is translated as CASKHREFDQPQHF.

V usage is TRBV5-1 and J usage is TRBJ2-7; TRBD2 is a possible D gene (5 bases). Trimming pared 0 bases from V and 0 bases from J, leaving 13 bases between. Per germline, CDR1 SGHRS and CDR2 YFSETQ. This CDR3 comprises 16 residues. The CDR3 nucleotides read TGCGCCAGCAGCTTGGCCGAGCGGCTAAGCTCCTACGAGCAGTACTTC. It encodes CASSLAERLSSYEQYF.

This rearrangement joins TRBV7-2 to TRBJ2-1, with 8 bases lining up with TRBD2. Germline loops: CDR1 SGHTA, CDR2 FQGNSA. The CDR3 consists of 14 residues. The ends lost 8 bases at V and 0 bases at J; junction bases unmatched: 3. The CDR3 protein is CASGGRFSYNEQFF. CDR3 DNA: TGTGCCAGCGGCGGGAGGTTCTCCTACAATGAGCAGTTCTTC. The full variable domain, its missing parts supplied by reference TRBV7-2 and TRBJ2-1, is GAGVSQSPSNKVTEKGKDVELRCDPISGHTALYWYRQSLGQGLEFLIYFQGNSAPDKSGLPSDRFSAERTGGSVSTLTIQRTQQEDSAVYLCASGGRFSYNEQFFGPGTRLTVL.

This chain uses TRBV5-4 with TRBJ2-1; 9 nucleotides agree with TRBD1. The trim removed 0 bases at V and 7 bases at J, leaving 2 bases unmatched. The germline V gene encodes CDR1 SGHNT and CDR2 YYREEE (reference sequence). The length of the CDR3 is 14 residues. The CDR3 bases are TGTGCCAGCAGCTTGGGGGGGACAGGGAATGAGCAGTTCTTC. It translates to CASSLGGTGNEQFF.

The CDR3 sequence is CASSRTSGQYF. The CDR3 DNA is TGTGCCAGCAGCCGTACTAGCGGGCAGTATTTT. This chain uses TRBV2 with TRBJ2-3, with 8 bases identical to TRBD2. The germline CDR1 and CDR2 sequences are SNHLY and FYNNEI. J was trimmed by 11 bases and V by 6 bases; bases with no gene match: 4. The CDR3 covers 11 residues.